This T cell receptor (beta chain) originates from a study of blood T cell repertoires in COVID-19. Study information: Italy, Spain and the United States were the sources of the convalescent and acute COVID-19 samples. In each case, the material was cDNA or gDNA derived from T cells, B-cell-depleted T cells, or PBMCs.

The protocol was immunoSEQ multiplex PCR, while the TCRdb copy is restricted to in-frame clones and leaves out a portion. The data show around 100,000 clones, about 83% seen once. CDR1 SEHNR and CDR2 FQNEAQ come from the germline V gene (reference sequence). The CDR3 extends over 16 amino acids. V trimming: 0 bases; J trimming: 2 bases; junction bases outside the gene matches: 4. This TCR was sampled from a man aged 35 to 55 with active or convalescent COVID-19. V gene TRBV7-9 combines with J gene TRBJ2-7; TRBD2 matches at 10 bases. Sequencing was done on a sample of peripheral blood. The CDR3 coding sequence is TGTGCCAGCAGCTTAGCCCTAGCGGGGGCCACCTACGAGCAGTACTTC. Translated, it gives CASSLALAGATYEQYF.